This record concerns one TCR beta chain sequence. Antigen unknown. This sample stems from a study of PD-1 blockade in classical Hodgkin lymphoma. General study results and limits: Complete responders matched newly diagnosed patients in baseline diversity. Individuals who commenced nivolumab within less than 1 year of ASCT were excluded. A significant rise in TCR diversity was seen by C4D1 for CD4+ cells but not for CD8+ cells.

TCRdb's copy holds only in-frame clones and misses some; the assay was immunoSEQ multiplex PCR. The sample contains over 70,000 clones, about nine tenths of which appear only once. Time point meaning: cycle 4 day 1 (C4D1), after more than five weeks of nivolumab. All patients relapsed after autologous stem cell transplantation, and brentuximab vedotin exposure varied. The receptor was isolated from a human donor with classical Hodgkin lymphoma. Source: peripheral blood mononuclear cells (PBMCs), taken before the fourth cycle of nivolumab.

Here the CDR3 reads CASKLAGSPGETQYF. CDR3 sequence (DNA): TGTGCCAGCAAGCTAGCGGGTTCCCCCGGGGAGACCCAGTACTTC. The chain links TRBV2 to TRBJ2-5, with 8 positions matching TRBD2. The V and J ends lost 7 bases and 5 bases, in that order; junction bases with no gene match: 12. This CDR3 has 15 amino acids. Per the germline V gene, CDR1 is SNHLY and CDR2 is FYNNEI.